What follows are 20 T cell receptor beta chains derived from one specimen sequenced in a study of T cells after yellow fever vaccination (dated by TCRdb to about 2019). Per the publication, the treatment or condition label means: live attenuated yellow fever vaccine strain. To prepare the library, 5' RACE was applied. Instrument used: Illumina NovaSeq 6000. TCRdb passed the public sequencing reads through fastp at Q25 and MiXCR, retaining productive beta sequences. Every distinct CDR3 protein forms one entry, paired with its most common genes and DNA. This sample holds just over 250,000 distinct CDR3 sequences; roughly 4.8% were observed only once. Roughly 3.4% of the sample is held by the ten biggest clonotypes. Here the sequenced sample was CD4+ T cells sorted from PBMCs, taken on the day of the yellow fever booster vaccination. These receptors all stem from a man aged 18 to 29 who received the YFV17D yellow fever vaccine.

A few counts support this clonotype. The V and J genes are TRBV2 and TRBJ2-7; D is possibly TRBD1 (5 bases). CDR1 and CDR2 from the germline V gene are SNHLY and FYNNEI. This CDR3 spans 15 amino acids. V was clipped by 2 bases and J by 6 bases, with 17 bases between them. The CDR3 loop reads CASSEHGRVNSEQYV. Here the CDR3 DNA reads TGTGCCAGCAGTGAACACGGCAGGGTTAACAGCGAGCAGTACGTC.

The chain has TRBV30 and TRBJ1-1, with 7 positions matching TRBD1. This CDR3 is 13 amino acids long. V shed 1 base and J 9 bases; nucleotides not matched to a gene: 8. Germline values: CDR1 GTSNPN, CDR2 SVGIG (reference sequence). CDR3 in amino acids: CAWSGLNRGKAFF. CDR3 nucleotides: TGTGCCTGGAGTGGGTTAAACAGGGGAAAAGCTTTCTTT.

This clonotype has only a few counts. The CDR3 DNA sequence: TGTGCCAGCAGCTTAGTAGGGGTCAGGTTGGGATATGGCTACACCTTC. Translating it yields CASSLVGVRLGYGYTF. The chain has TRBV7-2 and TRBJ1-2, with a tentative D call TRBD1 (5 bases). Trimming cost V 1 base and J 5 bases, with 17 bases left between them. CDR1 is SGHTA, CDR2 FQGNSA, per germline. There are 16 residues in the CDR3.

This clonotype was counted between two and nine times. This CDR3 is CATSDPVTGGNEQFF. Here the CDR3 DNA reads TGTGCCACCAGTGACCCGGTTACAGGAGGGAATGAGCAGTTCTTC. The V call is TRBV24-1, the J call TRBJ2-1, with D possibly matching TRBD2 (6 bases). This CDR3 contains 15 residues. The germline V gene encodes CDR1 KGHDR and CDR2 SFDVKD. Between the trimmed V and J ends, which lost 4 bases and 7 bases, there was a span of 16 bases.

This chain connects TRBV6-5 to TRBJ2-7; 10 bases map to TRBD2. This CDR3 contains 15 residues. Trimming at V came to 7 bases and at J to 6 bases, leaving 12 bases not matched to a gene. Germline CDR1 is MNHEY and CDR2 is SVGAGI. The CDR3 sequence: CASTVVAGGVGEQYF. CDR3 in DNA: TGTGCCAGCACCGTAGTAGCGGGGGGCGTGGGCGAGCAGTACTTC.

This clonotype was counted between two and nine times. This chain uses TRBV15 with TRBJ2-3; D not certain. V was cut by 0 bases and J by 3 bases, with 10 bases left in between. Germline V gives CDR1 LNHNV, CDR2 YYDKDF (reference sequence). CDR3 length: 15 residues. CDR3 region: CATSRDYTQTDTQYF. The CDR3 nucleotides read TGTGCCACCAGCAGAGATTATACGCAGACAGATACGCAGTATTTT.

The chain joins TRBV6-6 to TRBJ2-2; TRBD1 aligns across 8 bases. Germline CDR1 and CDR2: MNHNY and SVGAGI (reference sequence). The CDR3 has 16 amino acids. V lost 0 bases, J lost 4 bases, and 4 bases stayed unmatched. The CDR3 loop is CASSYSGTGSTGELFF. The CDR3 DNA reads as TGTGCCAGCAGTTACTCCGGGACAGGCTCCACCGGGGAGCTGTTTTTT.

The table lists this clonotype with many counts. This sequence joins TRBV6-1 and TRBJ2-5, with 9 bases lining up with TRBD1. Germline V lookup: CDR1 MNHNS, CDR2 SASEGT. There are 16 residues in the CDR3. V was clipped by 7 bases and J by 5 bases; unmatched bases: 14. CDR3 coding DNA: TGTGCCAGCACCACAGGGGGCACGTTGGGGAGGGAGACCCAGTACTTC. Residues: CASTTGGTLGRETQYF.

This clonotype was seen many times. The DNA of the CDR3 is TGCGCCAGCAGTCAACCATGGACAGCCCCCATCCACGAGCAGTACGTC. Protein product: CASSQPWTAPIHEQYV. The V and J genes are TRBV23-1 and TRBJ2-7; D is possibly TRBD1 (6 bases). TRBV23-1 carries the ORF label, with uncertain function. The CDR3 is 16 amino acids. V was shortened by 2 bases and J by 5 bases, with 19 bases between the two germline ends.

This clonotype occurred many times. This rearrangement joins TRBV7-2 to TRBJ1-5; tentative D call: TRBD1 (6 bases). Germline values: CDR1 SGHTA, CDR2 FQGNSA. The CDR3 runs to 16 residues. Trimming left V 1 base short and J 7 bases short, with 17 bases between. In nucleotides, the CDR3 is TGTGCCAGCAGCTTAGGGAATTCGGGGGCAGGACAGCCCCAGCATTTT. Protein product: CASSLGNSGAGQPQHF.

This clonotype was counted many times. The chain joins TRBV20-1 to TRBJ2-5; TRBD2 agrees at 12 bases. This CDR3 has 17 residues. Germline CDR1 reads DFQATT; CDR2 reads SNEGSKA (reference sequence). V trimming: 2 bases; J trimming: 5 bases; junction bases outside the gene matches: 12. The CDR3 is CSARPTSGGTPGETQYF. In nucleotides, the CDR3 is TGCAGTGCTAGACCAACTAGCGGGGGGACCCCAGGGGAGACCCAGTACTTC.

This clonotype was seen only a few times. This rearrangement joins TRBV24-1 to TRBJ1-1, with D uncertain. Trimming stripped 3 bases from V and 7 bases from J, with 5 bases between. This CDR3 is 11 amino acids long. Per the germline V gene, CDR1 is KGHDR and CDR2 is SFDVKD. Here the CDR3 reads CATSDTVEAFF. CDR3 DNA sequence: TGTGCCACCAGTGATACAGTTGAAGCTTTCTTT.

The rearrangement uses TRBV5-1 and TRBJ2-3, with no clear D. The length of the CDR3 is 16 residues. The germline CDR1 and CDR2 sequences are SGHRS and YFSETQ. Trimming removed 3 bases from V and 3 bases from J, with 17 bases in between. CDR3 protein: CASSSDPLPQTDTQYF. CDR3 in DNA: TGCGCCAGCAGCTCGGACCCCCTACCCCAGACAGATACGCAGTATTTT.

There are many counts of this clonotype. V and J are TRBV5-1 and TRBJ1-3, with 7 bases that match TRBD1. Per germline, CDR1 SGHRS and CDR2 YFSETQ. With V trimmed by 3 bases and J by 0 bases, 6 bases remained unmatched. There are 16 residues in the CDR3. In DNA, the CDR3 is TGCGCCAGCAGCTCACAGGGGCCGAGCTCTGGAAACACCATATATTTT. Residues: CASSSQGPSSGNTIYF.

In this sample, this clonotype turned up many times. In DNA form, the CDR3 reads TGTGCCAGCAGCCAAGGGGGATTAAACCCCTACGAGCAGTACGTC. Amino acid sequence: CASSQGGLNPYEQYV. The chain uses TRBV3-1 and TRBJ2-7; D is undetermined. V was cut by 1 base and J by 2 bases, with 12 bases left in between. The CDR3 runs to 15 residues. CDR1 LGHDT and CDR2 YNNKEL come from the germline V gene (reference sequence).

The gene calls are TRBV5-1 and TRBJ2-7, with a weak D call TRBD2 (6 bases). CDR1 is SGHRS, CDR2 YFSETQ, per germline. The CDR3 is 15 residues long. Trimming removed 0 bases at V and 4 bases at J, with 14 bases between. The CDR3 here is CASSLVLGGLYEQYF. In nucleotides, the CDR3 is TGCGCCAGCAGCTTGGTTCTCGGGGGTCTTTACGAGCAGTACTTC.

This clonotype was seen a few times. The rearrangement links TRBV20-1 to TRBJ1-6; 11 bases are a match to TRBD1. The germline CDR1 and CDR2 sequences are DFQATT and SNEGSKA (reference sequence). V trimming: 6 bases; J trimming: 7 bases; junction bases outside the gene matches: 8. There are 15 residues in the CDR3. CDR3 sequence reads: CSAVGQGARNSPLHF. The CDR3 bases are TGCAGTGCGGTTGGACAGGGGGCGCGGAATTCACCCCTCCACTTT.

This clonotype occurred many times. The chain is built from TRBV6-2 or TRBV6-3 and TRBJ1-5; D gene unclear. Trimming pared 0 bases from V and 6 bases from J, leaving 15 bases between. The CDR3 extends over 16 amino acids. The germline V gene encodes CDR1 MNHEY and CDR2 SVGEGT. CDR3 DNA: TGTGCCAGCAGTTACTCCCTCGGGGAGGGCTTTCAGCCCCAGCATTTT. This translates into CASSYSLGEGFQPQHF.

The chain couples TRBV12-3 or TRBV12-4 to TRBJ2-1; TRBD1 matches 8 bases. The CDR3 covers 16 residues. Trimming removed 4 bases from V and 1 base from J; junction bases left unmatched: 6. The CDR3 DNA reads TGTGCCAGCAGTTCTCGGACAGGGTTGTCCTACAATGAGCAGTTCTTC. Its translation: CASSSRTGLSYNEQFF.

The table lists this clonotype with a few counts. CDR3 sequence reads: CASSYSLAGFNNEQFF. CDR3 in DNA: TGTGCCAGCAGTTACTCCCTAGCGGGGTTCAACAATGAGCAGTTCTTC. The V call is TRBV6-2 or TRBV6-3, the J call TRBJ2-1; TRBD2 aligns across 9 bases. The germline V gene encodes CDR1 MNHEY and CDR2 SVGEGT. This CDR3 has 16 residues. Germline trimming cut 0 bases from V and 5 bases from J; bases unmatched to any gene: 5.